These 27 T cell receptor beta chains share one sample of origin, sequenced in a study of blood T cells in healthy people across ages. PCR was performed a second time for about 6 to 12 cycles using a sample-barcoded 5' primer and a J-beta primer mix. Via MiXCR, TCRdb re-called the 5' RACE reads, giving one row per CDR3 protein. The sample has a few hundred thousand distinct CDR3 sequences, roughly 29% seen once. Source material: blood. The receptors here all came from a woman in her seventies in good health.

This clonotype showed up just a few times. Possible read error: a much larger clone is one base away. CDR3 in amino acids: CAGSSIGGINEKLFF. In DNA, the CDR3 is TGTGCCGGCAGCTCCATTGGGGGGATTAATGAAAAACTGTTTTTT. This chain joins TRBV7-9 and TRBJ1-4, with D tentatively TRBD1 (5 bases). This CDR3 spans 15 amino acids. Germline assignment: CDR1 SEHNR and CDR2 FQNEAQ (reference sequence).

The chain is built from TRBV7-2 and TRBJ2-7; TRBD1 is a possible D gene (6 bases). Trimming removed 7 bases at V and 2 bases at J, with 15 bases between. Germline V gives CDR1 SGHTA, CDR2 FQGNSA. The CDR3 runs to 14 residues. CDR3 residues: CASTNTQGTYEQYF. The DNA of the CDR3 is TGTGCCAGCACCAATACCCAGGGGACCTACGAGCAGTACTTC.

This clonotype showed up just a few times. The chain employs TRBV20-1 and TRBJ2-5; D possibly corresponds to TRBD2 (5 bases). The J call may be faulty, since TRBJ2-7 better matches the DNA end. CDR3 length equals 15 residues. Germline CDR1 and CDR2: DFQATT and SNEGSKA (reference sequence). The CDR3 bases are TGCAGTGCTTCCTCCCTAGCAGGCCTAACCTACGAGCAGTACTTC. Translated: CSASSLAGLTYEQYF.

This clonotype has more than one count but fewer than ten. One end of the junction varies from germline; a read error may be responsible. The genes are TRBV3-1 and TRBJ1-1; 7 bases agree with TRBD1. Germline CDR1 is LGHDT and CDR2 is YNNKEL (reference sequence). The length of the CDR3 is 14 residues. CDR3 loop: CASSGLQGTSEAFF. The CDR3 bases are TGTGCCAGCAGCGGACTACAGGGGACTAGTGAAGCCTTCTTT.

This clonotype has just a few counts. The chain has TRBV7-2 and TRBJ2-4; D not resolved. Looked up from germline, CDR1 is SGHTA and CDR2 is FQGNSA. This CDR3 is 14 amino acids long. Trimming left V 8 bases short and J 0 bases short, with 11 bases between. The CDR3 sequence: CASAGSRAKNIQYF. CDR3 in DNA: TGTGCCAGCGCTGGATCGAGAGCCAAAAACATTCAGTACTTC.

Ten or more counts support this clonotype. The V call is TRBV20-1, the J call TRBJ2-1, with D tentatively TRBD2 (5 bases). The CDR3 runs to 11 residues. Germline CDR1 and CDR2: DFQATT and SNEGSKA (reference sequence). V lost 6 bases and J lost 6, with 9 bases in between. The CDR3: CSAGILNEQFF. The CDR3 coding sequence is TGCAGTGCCGGGATACTCAATGAGCAGTTCTTC.

Details on this clonotype: The junction shows a germline mismatch at one end, possibly a read error. The V gene is TRBV5-1, the J gene TRBJ2-6, with D tentatively TRBD1 (6 bases). This CDR3 contains 15 residues. The germline CDR1 and CDR2 sequences are SGHRS and YFSETQ. CDR3 protein: CANSTSGTGANVLTF. Here the CDR3 DNA reads TGCGCCAACAGCACTTCCGGGACAGGGGCCAACGTCCTGACTTTC.

The chain links TRBV3-1 to TRBJ2-1, with 8 bases that match TRBD2. Germline assignment: CDR1 LGHDT and CDR2 YNNKEL (reference sequence). Trimming cost V 1 base and J 4 bases; bases outside gene matches: 18. CDR3 size: 20 residues. The CDR3 loop reads CASSQVGGASGLDGYNEQFF. DNA for the CDR3: TGTGCCAGCAGCCAAGTCGGGGGTGCTTCGGGACTAGACGGGTACAATGAGCAGTTCTTC.

This clonotype was counted between two and nine times. The rearrangement links TRBV3-1 to TRBJ2-2; possible D gene TRBD2, 6 bases. The CDR3 runs to 16 residues. Germline V gene lookup returns CDR1 LGHDT and CDR2 YNNKEL (reference sequence). Trimming removed 1 base from V and 7 bases from J, with 16 bases in between. The CDR3 nucleotides are TGTGCCAGCAGCCAAGTAGTGACTAGAGATAGCGGGGAGCTGTTTTTT. Its translation is CASSQVVTRDSGELFF.

The chain combines TRBV18 with TRBJ2-5; 8 bases are shared with TRBD2. The tail of the sequence fits TRBJ2-1 better, so the J call may be wrong. The CDR3 loop spans 15 amino acids. From germline, CDR1 is KGHSH and CDR2 LQKENI. CDR3 in DNA: TGTGCCAGCTCACCCCAAGCGGGAGTCCGTGGTGAGCAGTTCTTC. The encoded protein is CASSPQAGVRGEQFF.

This sequence joins TRBV20-1 and TRBJ1-5; the D gene is possibly TRBD1 (6 bases). The CDR3 totals 16 residues. Trimming removed 5 bases from V and 6 bases from J, with 23 bases in between. Looked up from germline, CDR1 is DFQATT and CDR2 is SNEGSKA (reference sequence). CDR3 nucleotide sequence: TGCAGTGCTTACAACAACATTGCAGGGGAGCGTCAGCCCCAGCATTTT. Translated, it gives CSAYNNIAGERQPQHF.

V gene TRBV11-2 combines with J gene TRBJ1-4; D call uncertain. Germline values: CDR1 SGHAT, CDR2 FQNNGV. The CDR3 is 14 residues long. V was pared by 1 base and J by 8 bases, with 11 bases between. The CDR3 reads CASSLVQKREKLFF. As DNA, the CDR3 is TGTGCCAGCAGCTTAGTACAGAAAAGAGAAAAACTGTTTTTT.

The chain links TRBV4-3 to TRBJ2-1, with D possibly TRBD2 on 5 matching bases. V was cut by 0 bases and J by 2 bases, with 8 bases left in between. The CDR3 contains 15 residues. Germline assignment: CDR1 LGHNA and CDR2 YSLEER. The CDR3 reads CASSQEAVAYNEQFF. In nucleotides, the CDR3 is TGCGCCAGCAGCCAAGAAGCGGTGGCCTACAATGAGCAGTTCTTC.

To note about this clonotype: One end of the junction fails to match germline, which may point to a read error. CDR3 nucleotide sequence: TGTGCCAGCAGCTCGGGGGTGGGGTCCTACAGTGAGCAGTTCTTC. Its translation: CASSSGVGSYSEQFF. This rearrangement joins TRBV12-3 or TRBV12-4 to TRBJ2-1, with D maybe TRBD2 (6 bases). The CDR3 covers 15 residues.

This rearrangement joins TRBV19 to TRBJ2-7; 9 nucleotides agree with TRBD1. The length of the CDR3 is 13 residues. Losses at the gene ends were 6 bases for V and 7 bases for J; bases not matched to a gene: 7. Per germline, CDR1 LNHDA and CDR2 SQIVND (reference sequence). The DNA for the CDR3 is TGTGCCAGTAGCAGGGGACAGGGCGGAGAGCAGTACTTC. This translates into CASSRGQGGEQYF.

There are a few counts of this clonotype. This rearrangement joins TRBV7-3 to TRBJ2-1; a weak D match, TRBD2 (5 bases). There are 15 residues in the CDR3. V dropped 6 bases and J dropped 4 bases, with 16 bases sitting between them. The germline CDR1 and CDR2 sequences are SGHTA and FQGTGA. The CDR3 sequence is CASSNGPTGYNEQFF. CDR3 nucleotide sequence: TGTGCCAGCAGTAACGGACCCACGGGGTACAATGAGCAGTTCTTC.

This clonotype was observed at least ten times. The chain joins TRBV12-3 or TRBV12-4 to TRBJ2-3, with 9 nucleotides matching TRBD2. The CDR3 loop spans 15 amino acids. V lost 3 bases and J lost 1; bases outside the gene matches: 2. CDR3 loop: CASSFGGRGTDTQYF. The CDR3 DNA follows: TGTGCCAGCAGTTTTGGCGGGAGGGGCACAGATACGCAGTATTTT.

This clonotype was observed a few times. This sequence joins TRBV7-9 and TRBJ1-5; D ambiguous. V lost 1 base, J lost 6 bases, and 10 bases lay in between. Germline V gene lookup returns CDR1 SEHNR and CDR2 FQNEAQ (reference sequence). The length of the CDR3 is 14 residues. The CDR3: CASSLDGGRQPQHF. The CDR3 bases are TGTGCCAGCAGCTTAGATGGAGGCCGTCAGCCCCAGCATTTT.

V usage is TRBV27 and J usage is TRBJ1-1; 8 nucleotides line up with TRBD1. The germline V gene has CDR1 MNHEY and CDR2 SMNVEV (reference sequence). The length of the CDR3 is 18 residues. V lost 6 bases, J lost 0 bases, and 15 bases stayed unmatched. The CDR3 is CASSPLLWTGRMNTEAFF. CDR3 in DNA: TGTGCCAGCAGCCCCTTATTGTGGACAGGGAGGATGAACACTGAAGCTTTCTTT.

A few counts support this clonotype. The chain joins TRBV3-1 to TRBJ2-3; TRBD2 matches 7 bases. The CDR3 spans 19 residues. CDR1 and CDR2 (germline): LGHDT, YNNKEL (reference sequence). The trim removed 0 bases at V and 2 bases at J, leaving 14 bases unmatched. The CDR3 nucleotides read TGTGCCAGCAGCCAAGAGGCTTCTAGGTACAGCGGGACCACAGATACGCAGTATTTT. Its protein is CASSQEASRYSGTTDTQYF.

This clonotype was observed a single time. The chain links TRBV4-2 to TRBJ1-1; D is ambiguous. The CDR3 consists of 16 residues. Germline CDR1 reads LGHNA; CDR2 reads YNFKEQ. The V and J ends lost 1 base and 0 bases respectively, with 12 bases between them. The CDR3 reads CASSQGGNLMNTEAFF. For the CDR3, the DNA is TGTGCCAGCAGCCAAGGAGGGAATCTAATGAACACTGAAGCTTTCTTT.

This clonotype was seen ten or more times. This chain uses TRBV12-3 or TRBV12-4 with TRBJ2-7; the D gene is possibly TRBD2 (5 bases). CDR3 length: 14 residues. V lost 1 base to trimming and J lost 3 bases, with 10 bases between them. The CDR3 sequence is CASSLDLGVYEQYF. CDR3 DNA sequence: TGTGCCAGCAGTTTAGATTTGGGAGTCTACGAGCAGTACTTC.

This clonotype showed up just a few times. This sequence joins TRBV6-1 and TRBJ2-7; 7 nucleotides line up with TRBD2. The germline gives CDR1 MNHNS, CDR2 SASEGT. The CDR3 is 16 residues long. The ends lost 3 bases at V and 5 bases at J; junction bases unmatched: 13. Here the CDR3 reads CASSEEEGGSGNEQYF. The CDR3 bases are TGTGCCAGCAGTGAGGAAGAGGGCGGGAGTGGCAACGAGCAGTACTTC.

Comments on this clonotype: Germline and junction disagree at one end, which may indicate a read error. The rearrangement uses TRBV27 and TRBJ1-5, with D possibly TRBD1 on 5 matching bases. The CDR3 has 17 residues. Per the germline V gene, CDR1 is MNHEY and CDR2 is SMNVEV (reference sequence). The CDR3 here is CAGSLDSGGNSNQPQHF. Written as DNA, the CDR3 is TGTGCCGGCAGTTTAGACAGCGGAGGGAATAGCAATCAGCCCCAGCATTTT.

This clonotype occurred a few times. CDR3 DNA: TGCAGTGCTAGAGGATCCCTAGCGGGACCGAGCTCCTACAATGAGCAGTTCTTC. Translating gives CSARGSLAGPSSYNEQFF. J is TRBJ2-1 and V is TRBV20-1; the match to TRBD2 covers 9 bases. The V gene's germline CDR1 is DFQATT and CDR2 SNEGSKA (reference sequence). Trimming took 1 base from V and 0 from J; bases not matched to a gene: 10. This CDR3 region has 18 residues.

Concerning this clonotype: Compared with germline, one end of the junction differs, possibly owing to a read error. The rearrangement uses TRBV6-6 and TRBJ1-2; weak D call: TRBD1 (6 bases). CDR1 and CDR2 (germline): MNHNY, SVGAGI (reference sequence). CDR3 length: 14 amino acids. Written as DNA, the CDR3 is TGTGCCAGCAGTTACGGAGGGGGTGACTACGGCTACACCTTC. Its translation is CASSYGGGDYGYTF.

This clonotype has just a few counts. The V and J genes are TRBV4-1 and TRBJ2-2; no reliable D call. Germline V CDR1 and CDR2: MGHRA, YSYEKL. The CDR3 extends over 17 amino acids. V lost 4 bases and J lost 0, with 15 bases in between. The CDR3 sequence is CASSRSSTVANTGELFF. The CDR3 region has the DNA TGCGCCAGCAGCCGAAGCAGTACTGTCGCGAACACCGGGGAGCTGTTTTTT.